This T cell receptor beta chain was retrieved from a study of blood T cell repertoires in COVID-19 (dated by TCRdb to the early 2020s). Study-level background: Collaborator samples came from the United States, Italy and Spain and covered acute and convalescent phases of COVID-19. The prospective study material was composed of cDNA or gDNA derived from T cells, B-cell-depleted T cells, or PBMCs. Deeply sampled blood TCRbeta repertoires from subjects exposed to, actively infected with, or recovered from COVID-19 were included in the dataset. Samples came from the ongoing ImmuneRACE study (first 160 participants) plus 1,254 subjects from 6 global collaborators. The repertoires were released in a freely available public database intended as a resource for research on the immune response to SARS-CoV-2. HLA class I and class II types, where available, came from metadata supplied by the sample provider rather than from assay-based typing. Sample metadata almost always included a de-identified subject ID, COVID-19 status, age in years and sex. Overall study results and their limits: The amount of clinical and demographic metadata varied by source and participant and was provided uncurated.

As regards this clone: No cognate antigen has been identified for it. No much larger clone is present one base from it, and per-base qualities are unavailable.

TCRbeta CDR3 regions were amplified from genomic DNA by means of the immunoSEQ Assay, a bias-controlled multiplex PCR. The authors' pipeline ran thus. Within the assay, amplification of reference gene primers was used to estimate how many nucleated cells each sample contained. To quantify the absolute abundance of each unique TCRbeta CDR3 rearrangement, sequence reads were collapsed and filtered. For each sample, productive Simpson clonality was calculated as the square root of Simpson's diversity index over productive rearrangements. Drawn from immuneACCESS, this table holds only the in-frame rearrangements with V and J called that TCRdb kept. Clones are partly lost; checked studies trace under half to an unresolved V gene and leave the rest unexplained. V, J and clone size were drawn from that table, and D and trimming were deduced from the DNA. Recorded for this sample are under 150,000 clones; approximately 85% of them occurred a single time. The top ten clones comprise just over 5.5% of the sample.

One collaborating source in Seattle enrolled patients during active infection and followed them longitudinally through the course of disease. The collaborating institutions used their own protocols to collect whole blood in K2EDTA tubes. For TCRbeta analysis, collaborator samples were shipped as frozen whole blood, as isolated PBMCs, or as DNA extracted from either sample type. Trimming removed 8 bases from V and 3 bases from J, leaving 13 bases between the germline ends. From a lookup of the germline V gene, CDR1 and CDR2 are SNHLY and FYNNEI. The CDR3 runs 13 amino acids, cysteine and phenylalanine included. The sequence is cut down to CDR3 DNA, 39 bases in frame from base 1.

The clonotype comes from a woman in her sixties with COVID-19, enrolled during active disease. The sample comprised peripheral blood. The chain uses TRBV2 and TRBJ1-1; the D segment cannot be called with confidence. This receptor has the CDR3 CASLSWRDTEAFF. The nucleotide sequence is TGTGCCAGCCTGTCTTGGAGGGACACTGAAGCTTTCTTT.